This T cell receptor (beta chain) was recorded in a study of STAT5B mutations in CD4+ large granular lymphocyte leukemia. Study-wide context: The CDR3 'QG' motif was associated with a particular HLA allele among healthy donors.

Assay: immunoSEQ multiplex PCR; the TCRdb copy retains only in-frame clones and omits some. The sample has under 35,000 clones; around 70% are singletons. This clone was recorded only once. Germline CDR1 reads SGHAT; CDR2 reads FQNNGV. The CDR3 is 13 residues long. The germline V and J ends were trimmed by 5 bases and 0 bases, with 5 bases remaining between them. This receptor was taken from a human donor in good health. Sequencing was performed on CD4+ T cells from blood buffy coats. V is TRBV11-2 and J is TRBJ1-5; D gene unclear. CDR3: CASSPYSNQPQHF. The CDR3 DNA is TGTGCCAGCAGCCCTTATAGCAATCAGCCCCAGCATTTT. Full variable domain (remainder filled in from reference TRBV11-2 and TRBJ1-5): EAGVAQSPRYKIIEKRQSVAFWCNPISGHATLYWYQQILGQGPKLLIQFQNNGVVDDSQLPKDRFSAERLKGVDSTLKIQPAKLEDSAVYLCASSPYSNQPQHFGDGTRLSIL.